Presented here are 24 T cell receptor beta chains from one specimen sequenced in a study of identical twins. One entry per CDR3 protein results from TCRdb running MiXCR on the 5' RACE reads. Seen here are around 490,000 distinct CDR3 sequences, about a fifth observed once, and the top ten hold around 0.47%. This same sample was also part of a study on yellow fever vaccine responses in identical twins.

Input material: CD4+ T cells sorted from blood. All receptors derive from a woman under 30 in good health.

This sequence joins TRBV20-1 and TRBJ2-5; the match to TRBD2 covers 11 bases. The CDR3 spans 13 residues. Germline V gives CDR1 DFQATT, CDR2 SNEGSKA (reference sequence). J was trimmed by 3 bases and V by 5 bases; bases with no gene match: 2. The CDR3 nucleotides read TGCAGTGCTTTTAGCGGGAGGGAAGAGACCCAGTACTTC. It specifies CSAFSGREETQYF.

The rearrangement uses TRBV7-2 and TRBJ2-3, with TRBD2 matching over 14 bases. CDR3 size: 17 residues. The V gene's germline CDR1 is SGHTA and CDR2 FQGNSA. The J segment lost 5 bases and the V segment lost 5 bases, leaving 9 bases of the junction unmatched. The CDR3 protein is CASSHGGLAGVRDTQYF. The CDR3 coding sequence is TGTGCCAGCAGCCATGGGGGACTAGCGGGAGTTAGAGATACGCAGTATTTT. Together with reference TRBV7-2 and TRBJ2-3, the CDR3 gives the full variable domain: GAGVSQSPSNKVTEKGKDVELRCDPISGHTALYWYRQSLGQGLEFLIYFQGNSAPDKSGLPSDRFSAERTGGSVSTLTIQRTQQEDSAVYLCASSHGGLAGVRDTQYFGPGTRLTVL.

This clonotype was counted a few times. V usage is TRBV28 and J usage is TRBJ1-5; no clear D gene. The CDR3 totals 16 residues. Germline V gene lookup returns CDR1 MDHEN and CDR2 SYDVKM. V was clipped by 5 bases and J by 3 bases, with 17 bases between them. The CDR3 sequence is CASSRPTPGTNQPQHF. The CDR3 DNA is TGTGCCAGCAGTCGACCGACCCCTGGAACCAATCAGCCCCAGCATTTT. Combining the CDR3 with reference TRBV28 and TRBJ1-5 gives the whole variable domain DVKVTQSSRYLVKRTGEKVFLECVQDMDHENMFWYRQDPGLGLRLIYFSYDVKMKEKGDIPEGYSVSREKKERFSLILESASTNQTSMYLCASSRPTPGTNQPQHFGDGTRLSIL.

The chain links TRBV28 to TRBJ2-7; 9 bases align to TRBD1. Germline V gene lookup returns CDR1 MDHEN and CDR2 SYDVKM. The CDR3 extends over 16 amino acids. The V segment lost 3 bases and the J segment 4 bases; nucleotides outside the gene matches: 10. DNA of the CDR3: TGTGCCAGCAGTTTTCCGCCGGGACAGGGTGGGTACGAGCAGTACTTC. This gives the protein CASSFPPGQGGYEQYF. Looking up the rest from reference TRBV28 and TRBJ2-7 gives the full variable domain: DVKVTQSSRYLVKRTGEKVFLECVQDMDHENMFWYRQDPGLGLRLIYFSYDVKMKEKGDIPEGYSVSREKKERFSLILESASTNQTSMYLCASSFPPGQGGYEQYFGPGTRLTVT.

This chain joins TRBV13 and TRBJ2-2, with D perhaps assigned TRBD1 or TRBD2 (5 bases each). The CDR3 is 17 residues long. Germline V lookup: CDR1 PRHDT, CDR2 FYEKMQ (reference sequence). V lost 5 bases to trimming and J lost 3 bases, with 19 bases between them. DNA for the CDR3: TGTGCCAGCAGCACCTGGGGCGGGTTTTTAGACACCGGGGAGCTGTTTTTT. Its translation is CASSTWGGFLDTGELFF. Looking up the rest from reference TRBV13 and TRBJ2-2 gives the full variable domain: AAGVIQSPRHLIKEKRETATLKCYPIPRHDTVYWYQQGPGQDPQFLISFYEKMQSDKGSIPDRFSAQQFSDYHSELNMSSLELGDSALYFCASSTWGGFLDTGELFFGEGSRLTVL.

This clonotype was picked up a small number of times. The V and J genes are TRBV12-3 or TRBV12-4 and TRBJ1-1; 11 bases align to TRBD1. CDR3 length equals 13 residues. The V gene end was trimmed by 1 base and the J gene end by 13 bases; junction bases not matched to a gene: 5. The CDR3 coding sequence is TGTGCCAGCAGTTTAGGCCGGGACAGGGGGGTTTTCTTT. Translation gives CASSLGRDRGVFF.

This clonotype was detected a few times. The chain uses TRBV11-2 and TRBJ2-1, with D possibly matching TRBD2 (7 bases). Looked up from germline, CDR1 is SGHAT and CDR2 is FQNNGV. V was trimmed by 2 bases and J by 9 bases, leaving 23 bases between them. The CDR3 is 17 amino acids. CDR3 amino acids: CASSLLGGANTGGEQFF. The DNA for the CDR3 is TGTGCCAGCAGCTTACTGGGGGGGGCTAATACTGGCGGTGAGCAGTTCTTC.

CDR3 nucleotide sequence: TGTGCCATCAGTGAGTCTAGGAATCAGGGTCTCGAGCAGTACTTC. Translated, it gives CAISESRNQGLEQYF. The rearrangement joins TRBV10-3 to TRBJ2-7, with D maybe TRBD1 (5 bases). V was cut by 0 bases and J by 6 bases, with 15 bases left in between. The germline CDR1 and CDR2 sequences are ENHRY and SYGVKD. The CDR3 runs 15 residues.

The chain joins TRBV6-5 to TRBJ2-2, with TRBD1 matching over 11 bases. The CDR3 runs to 18 residues. Per germline, CDR1 MNHEY and CDR2 SVGAGI. V lost 4 bases to trimming and J lost 3 bases; unmatched junction nucleotides: 10. Here the CDR3 DNA reads TGTGCCAGCAGTTCCAGGACAGGGGGCTATTGGTACACCGGGGAGCTGTTTTTT. Amino acids: CASSSRTGGYWYTGELFF.

CDR3 sequence: CSARNDKNTEAFF. The CDR3 coding sequence is TGCAGTGCTAGGAACGACAAGAACACTGAAGCTTTCTTT. This chain connects TRBV20-1 to TRBJ1-1, with D unresolved. Germline V lookup: CDR1 DFQATT, CDR2 SNEGSKA (reference sequence). CDR3 size: 13 residues. V was clipped by 3 bases and J by 1 base, with 9 bases between them.

This clonotype was counted at least ten times. V and J are TRBV7-8 and TRBJ2-1; TRBD1 is a possible D gene (6 bases). CDR3 length equals 14 residues. The V gene's germline CDR1 is SGHVS and CDR2 FQNEAQ. Between the trimmed V and J ends, which lost 1 base and 4 bases, there was a span of 8 bases. The CDR3 reads CASSLGDKYNEQFF. CDR3 bases: TGTGCCAGCAGCTTAGGGGACAAGTACAATGAGCAGTTCTTC. The whole variable domain, remainder taken from reference TRBV7-8 and TRBJ2-1, is GAGVSQSPRYKVAKRGQDVALRCDPISGHVSLFWYQQALGQGPEFLTYFQNEAQLDKSGLPSDRFFAERPEGSVSTLKIQRTQQEDSAVYLCASSLGDKYNEQFFGPGTRLTVL.

This clonotype occurred a few times. This rearrangement joins TRBV12-3 or TRBV12-4 to TRBJ2-1; D remains ambiguous. Trimming stripped 5 bases from V and 9 bases from J, with 11 bases between. The CDR3 extends over 12 amino acids. CDR3 residues: CASSNGVGEQFF. The DNA of the CDR3 is TGTGCCAGCAGTAATGGGGTGGGTGAGCAGTTCTTC.

This clonotype was recorded a few times. The gene calls are TRBV20-1 and TRBJ2-1; D is perhaps TRBD1 (5 bases). The CDR3 covers 13 residues. The ends were cut back, 1 base at V and 10 bases at J, with 14 bases in the middle. Germline V gives CDR1 DFQATT, CDR2 SNEGSKA (reference sequence). This CDR3 is CSARGGGWGEQFF. In DNA form, the CDR3 reads TGCAGTGCTAGAGGAGGTGGGTGGGGCGAGCAGTTCTTC.

This clonotype was counted between two and nine times. CDR3 in amino acids: CASSLGVLYNEQFF. In nucleotides, the CDR3 is TGTGCCAGCAGTTTAGGGGTACTTTACAATGAGCAGTTCTTC. V gene TRBV12-3 or TRBV12-4 combines with J gene TRBJ2-1; D is ambiguous. The CDR3 runs 14 residues. V shed 1 base and J shed 4 bases, with 8 bases lying between them.

This clonotype was detected a few times. The rearrangement uses TRBV24-1 and TRBJ2-1, with TRBD1 matching 9 bases. The germline gives CDR1 KGHDR, CDR2 SFDVKD. The CDR3 is 16 amino acids. The V and J ends lost 3 bases and 1 base, in that order; junction bases with no gene match: 3. CDR3 sequence (DNA): TGTGCCACCAGTGATCTTGGGACAGGGTCCTACAATGAGCAGTTCTTC. Protein: CATSDLGTGSYNEQFF.

The V and J genes are TRBV6-1 and TRBJ2-5, with a tentative D call TRBD1 (6 bases). The V end was cut by 5 bases, the J end by 10 bases, with 26 bases between. This CDR3 is built from 16 residues. Germline V gene data show CDR1 as MNHNS and CDR2 as SASEGT. The CDR3 DNA sequence: TGTGCCAGCAGTCCCTCCGACAGGCCATCTCGTGGGGGCCAGTACTTC. Protein product: CASSPSDRPSRGGQYF.

In its sample, this clonotype was seen a few times. CDR3 DNA: TGTGCCAGCAGCTTTTATGGCAATCAGCCCCAGCATTTT. It specifies CASSFYGNQPQHF. The genes are TRBV5-8 and TRBJ1-5; D remains ambiguous. Germline V gene data show CDR1 as SGHTS and CDR2 as YDEGEE. The CDR3 is made up of 13 amino acids. V lost 2 bases to trimming and J lost 2 bases, with 5 bases between them. The variable domain in full, completed from reference TRBV5-8 and TRBJ1-5, reads EAGVTQSPTHLIKTRGQQATLRCSPISGHTSVYWYQQALGLGLQFLLWYDEGEERNRGNFPPRFSGRQFPNYSSELNVNALELEDSALYLCASSFYGNQPQHFGDGTRLSIL.

V is TRBV7-2 and J is TRBJ2-5; D perhaps matches TRBD1 (6 bases). Germline-derived CDR1 and CDR2 are SGHTA and FQGNSA. V was trimmed by 5 bases and J by 2 bases, leaving 12 bases between them. The CDR3 extends over 14 amino acids. The CDR3 coding sequence is TGTGCCAGCAGCCCAGGGACAAAGCAAGAGACCCAGTACTTC. Translation gives CASSPGTKQETQYF.

This clonotype was picked up many times. This rearrangement joins TRBV3-1 to TRBJ2-1, with TRBD1 matching over 7 bases. CDR3 length equals 19 residues. J was trimmed by 5 bases and V by 0 bases; bases with no gene match: 16. Germline V gene sequence: CDR1 LGHDT, CDR2 YNNKEL (reference sequence). The DNA of the CDR3 is TGTGCCAGCAGCCAAGAAAACCCGGGACAGACCTTTTTTCACAATGAGCAGTTCTTC. Protein sequence: CASSQENPGQTFFHNEQFF.

The chain employs TRBV2 and TRBJ2-7; the D is unclear. The CDR3 has 12 amino acids. Per germline, CDR1 SNHLY and CDR2 FYNNEI. V lost 8 bases and J 1 base, leaving 9 bases between the germline ends. The CDR3 DNA follows: TGTGCCAGCTTTAAGGTTTCCTACGAGCAGTACGTC. It codes for CASFKVSYEQYV.

This clonotype was picked up one time. This chain uses TRBV4-1 with TRBJ1-1; 7 bases line up with TRBD1. CDR3 length: 15 amino acids. Germline V lookup: CDR1 MGHRA, CDR2 YSYEKL. V lost 1 base and J lost 2; bases outside the gene matches: 4. The CDR3 loop reads CASSQGQGVNTEAFF. The CDR3 DNA reads TGCGCCAGCAGCCAAGGGCAGGGGGTAAACACTGAAGCTTTCTTT.

This clonotype came up a few times. The CDR3 loop reads CATSREGGRGNQPQHF. The CDR3 DNA follows: TGTGCCACTTCTCGAGAGGGGGGCAGGGGCAATCAGCCCCAGCATTTT. The V and J genes are TRBV7-9 and TRBJ1-5; tentatively, D is TRBD1 (6 bases). The germline V gene has CDR1 SEHNR and CDR2 FQNEAQ (reference sequence). There are 16 residues in the CDR3. V dropped 10 bases and J dropped 2 bases, with 21 bases sitting between them.

This rearrangement joins TRBV24-1 to TRBJ2-7; D is unresolved. The CDR3 length is 12 residues. Per germline, CDR1 KGHDR and CDR2 SFDVKD. The ends were cut back, 0 bases at V and 4 bases at J, with 3 bases in the middle. CDR3 region: CATSDLGYEQYF. CDR3 nucleotide sequence: TGTGCCACCAGTGATTTGGGGTACGAGCAGTACTTC.

In this sample, this clonotype turned up a few times. CDR3 coding DNA: TGTGCCAGCAGCCGGGCCCACGGGGGGGCCTACGAGCAGTACGTC. This gives the protein CASSRAHGGAYEQYV. The chain links TRBV5-5 to TRBJ2-7; the match to TRBD2 covers 8 bases. The CDR3 has 15 amino acids. V lost 4 bases, J lost 2 bases, and 8 bases stayed unmatched. Germline V gives CDR1 SGHKS, CDR2 YYEKEE (reference sequence).